This passage covers 23 T cell receptor beta chains from one sample sequenced in a study of radiotherapy plus CTLA-4 blockade in lung cancer. The method was immunoSEQ multiplex PCR; TCRdb's version includes in-frame clones alone and lacks a portion of them. The data hold over 85,000 clones, with approximately 75% observed a single time. Sequencing used peripheral blood, obtained from a patient treated with radiotherapy plus ipilimumab. These receptors originate from a human donor with non-small cell lung cancer who had a partial response to radiotherapy plus ipilimumab. Some clones in this sample may be carry-over from other donors' samples.

As for this clone: One end of the junction does not line up with germline, which may come from a read error. The chain has TRBV4-3 and TRBJ1-2; weak D call: TRBD1 (5 bases). Germline CDR1 LGHNA, CDR2 YSLEER. This CDR3 comprises 15 residues. CDR3 sequence: CASSIAGDANCGYTF. DNA for the CDR3: TGCGCCAGCAGTATCGCGGGGGATGCTAACTGTGGCTACACCTTC.

The chain carries TRBV7-7 and TRBJ2-5, with 7 bases fitting TRBD1. The germline CDR1 and CDR2 sequences are SSHAT and FNYEAQ (reference sequence). The CDR3 has 15 amino acids. V lost 5 bases, J lost 5 bases, and 11 bases stayed unmatched. The CDR3 here is CASSTQPGQMETQYF. Here the CDR3 DNA reads TGTGCCAGCAGCACACAACCGGGACAGATGGAGACCCAGTACTTC.

This clone was counted once. The chain is built from TRBV18 and TRBJ2-1, with unresolved D. CDR1 is KGHSH, CDR2 LQKENI, per germline. The CDR3 loop spans 15 amino acids. The V end was cut by 5 bases, the J end by 0 bases, with 11 bases between. CDR3 nucleotide sequence: TGTGCCAGCTCAACGGATACTATCTCCTACAATGAGCAGTTCTTC. Protein sequence: CASSTDTISYNEQFF.

The chain uses TRBV5-8 and TRBJ2-5; D may be TRBD2 (6 bases). Trimming cost V 2 bases and J 1 base, with 18 bases left between them. The CDR3 covers 17 residues. Germline V lookup: CDR1 SGHTS, CDR2 YDEGEE. CDR3 residues: CASSFLGGAGTQETQYF. The CDR3 DNA sequence: TGTGCCAGCAGCTTCTTAGGAGGGGCAGGAACCCAAGAGACCCAGTACTTC.

This CDR3 is CASSQWWLAENYNEQFF. The CDR3 DNA reads as TGCGCCAGCAGCCAATGGTGGCTAGCGGAAAACTACAATGAGCAGTTCTTC. J is TRBJ2-1 and V is TRBV4-1; 7 bases are a match to TRBD2. CDR1 is MGHRA and CDR2 is YSYEKL in the germline V gene. This CDR3 has 17 residues. Unmatched junction bases numbered 10, after V lost 2 bases and J lost 3 bases.

The gene calls are TRBV2 and TRBJ2-7; 13 bases fit TRBD2. V trimming: 6 bases; J trimming: 2 bases; junction bases outside the gene matches: 1. This CDR3 has 14 amino acids. Germline CDR1 SNHLY, CDR2 FYNNEI. CDR3: CASRGTSGTYEQYF. The CDR3 nucleotides read TGTGCCAGCAGGGGGACTAGCGGGACCTACGAGCAGTACTTC.

In its sample, this clone was seen many times. CDR3 DNA sequence: TGTGCCAGTAACTTCGGACAGGGGTTCGATCAGCCCCAGCATTTT. This translates into CASNFGQGFDQPQHF. The chain couples TRBV19 to TRBJ1-5; 9 nucleotides align to TRBD1. The germline V gene encodes CDR1 LNHDA and CDR2 SQIVND (reference sequence). There are 15 residues in the CDR3. The J segment lost 5 bases and the V segment lost 7 bases, leaving 9 bases of the junction unmatched.

The count of this clone is one. The chain combines TRBV5-1 with TRBJ1-1, with D uncertain. The CDR3 sequence is 14 residues long. Trimming shortened V by 2 bases and J by 2 bases, and 10 bases separated the two germline ends. Per the germline V gene, CDR1 is SGHRS and CDR2 is YFSETQ. CDR3 in DNA: TGCGCCAGCAGCTTAGCAGGTTATAACACTGAAGCTTTCTTT. This sequence encodes CASSLAGYNTEAFF.

The chain combines TRBV2 with TRBJ1-4; tentative D call: TRBD1 (5 bases). Per germline, CDR1 SNHLY and CDR2 FYNNEI. The CDR3 is 17 amino acids. Deletions cut 0 bases from V and 0 bases from J, with 11 bases between. As DNA, the CDR3 is TGTGCCAGCAGTGAAGCCTCCGGGGGTGCAACTAATGAAAAACTGTTTTTT. Its protein is CASSEASGGATNEKLFF.

The chain's CDR3 is CASSNTGESQAFF. The CDR3 nucleotides read TGTGCCAGCAGTAATACAGGGGAGAGTCAAGCTTTCTTT. This sequence joins TRBV6-1 and TRBJ1-1, with 7 bases matching TRBD1. Germline V gene lookup returns CDR1 MNHNS and CDR2 SASEGT. The CDR3 covers 13 residues. Trimming removed 5 bases from V and 9 bases from J; junction bases left unmatched: 9.

The chain links TRBV9 to TRBJ2-5; TRBD2 matches 8 bases. The CDR3 loop spans 16 amino acids. Germline CDR1 reads SGDLS; CDR2 reads YYNGEE. Trimming took 3 bases from V and 5 from J; bases not matched to a gene: 12. In DNA, the CDR3 is TGTGCCAGCAGCGCTACTAACGGACTAGCTGGCGAGACCCAGTACTTC. It yields the protein CASSATNGLAGETQYF. Based on the CDR3 plus reference TRBV9 and TRBJ2-5, the full variable domain is DSGVTQTPKHLITATGQRVTLRCSPRSGDLSVYWYQQSLDQGLQFLIQYYNGEERAKGNILERFSAQQFPDLHSELNLSSLELGDSALYFCASSATNGLAGETQYFGPGTRLLVL.

The rearrangement uses TRBV7-2 and TRBJ2-5, with TRBD1 matching over 7 bases. Trimming took 2 bases from V and 2 from J; bases not matched to a gene: 2. Per the germline V gene, CDR1 is SGHTA and CDR2 is FQGNSA. The CDR3 contains 14 residues. CDR3 residues: CASSLWGQQETQYF. The CDR3 nucleotides are TGTGCCAGCAGCTTATGGGGACAGCAAGAGACCCAGTACTTC.

The chain carries TRBV15 and TRBJ2-1, with D hard to call. Germline V gene data show CDR1 as LNHNV and CDR2 as YYDKDF (reference sequence). The CDR3 length is 16 residues. V lost 0 bases and J 0 bases, leaving 9 bases between the germline ends. This CDR3 is CATSRDLAASYNEQFF. The CDR3 DNA reads TGTGCCACCAGCAGAGATTTGGCGGCCTCCTACAATGAGCAGTTCTTC.

In this sample, this clone turned up a few times. The chain links TRBV5-1 to TRBJ2-2, with 7 nucleotides matching TRBD1. Looked up from germline, CDR1 is SGHRS and CDR2 is YFSETQ. With 7 bases clipped from V and 1 base from J, the junction kept 4 bases outside the gene matches. The length of the CDR3 is 14 residues. CDR3 residues: CASRRQGNTGELFF. For the CDR3, the DNA is TGCGCCAGCCGAAGACAGGGGAACACCGGGGAGCTGTTTTTT. Full variable domain (rest looked up from reference TRBV5-1 and TRBJ2-2): KAGVTQTPRYLIKTRGQQVTLSCSPISGHRSVSWYQQTPGQGLQFLFEYFSETQRNKGNFPGRFSGRQFSNSRSEMNVSTLELGDSALYLCASRRQGNTGELFFGEGSRLTVL.

This rearrangement joins TRBV7-2 to TRBJ2-3; the D gene is possibly TRBD2 (7 bases). Trimming removed 4 bases from V and 2 bases from J, with 19 bases in between. Germline CDR1 reads SGHTA; CDR2 reads FQGNSA. The CDR3 sequence is 17 residues long. CDR3 sequence reads: CASSSMGGPTYTDTQYF. The CDR3 coding sequence is TGTGCCAGCAGCTCGATGGGGGGGCCTACTTACACAGATACGCAGTATTTT.

This chain links TRBV29-1 with TRBJ2-1; D remains ambiguous. Germline V gives CDR1 SQVTM, CDR2 ANQGSEA. The CDR3 length is 16 residues. The V end lost 4 bases, the J end lost 0 bases, and 16 bases lay between the germline ends. CDR3 in DNA: TGCAGCGTTGTTGAGGTCCAAACGAGCTCCTACAATGAGCAGTTCTTC. This gives the protein CSVVEVQTSSYNEQFF.

The chain recombines TRBV9 with TRBJ1-6; D is uncertain. Per the germline V gene, CDR1 is SGDLS and CDR2 is YYNGEE. There are 14 residues in the CDR3. The V end lost 3 bases, the J end lost 9 bases, and 13 bases lay between the germline ends. CDR3 in amino acids: CASSENRPGSPLHF. CDR3 DNA: TGTGCCAGCAGCGAAAACCGACCGGGTTCACCCCTCCACTTT.

The chain uses TRBV11-1 and TRBJ1-1; weak D call: TRBD1 (5 bases). This CDR3 has 13 residues. V gave up 3 bases and J gave up 4 bases, with 9 bases separating them. Germline V lookup: CDR1 SGHAT, CDR2 FQDESV (reference sequence). The chain's CDR3 is CASSFEQGTEAFF. DNA of the CDR3: TGTGCCAGCAGCTTTGAGCAGGGCACTGAAGCTTTCTTT.

The V gene is TRBV5-1, the J gene TRBJ2-7, with TRBD1 matching over 7 bases. The germline V gene encodes CDR1 SGHRS and CDR2 YFSETQ. Unmatched junction bases numbered 9, after V lost 4 bases and J lost 2 bases. There are 15 residues in the CDR3. Here the CDR3 reads CASSPAVGQAYEQYF. Here the CDR3 DNA reads TGCGCCAGCAGCCCCGCCGTTGGACAGGCCTACGAGCAGTACTTC.

The rearrangement links TRBV2 to TRBJ1-5, with a weak D call TRBD1 (6 bases). This CDR3 is 14 amino acids long. Trimming left V 3 bases short and J 6 bases short, with 12 bases between. Germline V gene data show CDR1 as SNHLY and CDR2 as FYNNEI. The CDR3 sequence: CASSDRGRFQPQHF. The DNA of the CDR3 is TGTGCCAGCAGTGACAGGGGCCGTTTTCAGCCCCAGCATTTT.

This clone was seen once. The CDR3 bases are TGTGCCAGCAGTCGGGGACAGATGTTCTACGAGCAGTACTTC. Translating it yields CASSRGQMFYEQYF. This rearrangement joins TRBV6-5 to TRBJ2-7; 7 positions agree with TRBD1. Trimming at V came to 5 bases and at J to 3 bases, leaving 7 bases not matched to a gene. In germline, CDR1 is MNHEY, CDR2 SVGAGI. The CDR3 is 14 residues long.

J is TRBJ2-2 and V is TRBV29-1; 8 positions agree with TRBD1. Germline lookup yields CDR1 SQVTM and CDR2 ANQGSEA. The trim removed 6 bases at V and 1 base at J, leaving 4 bases unmatched. The CDR3 sequence is 14 residues long. The CDR3 DNA sequence: TGCAGCGTGCAGGGGGCAGGGAACACCGGGGAGCTGTTTTTT. Protein sequence: CSVQGAGNTGELFF.

This clone was observed a handful of times. The gene calls are TRBV10-3 and TRBJ2-7; a possible D gene is TRBD1 (6 bases). The CDR3 is made up of 15 amino acids. CDR1 and CDR2 (germline): ENHRY, SYGVKD. Trimming cost V 0 bases and J 1 base, with 10 bases left between them. The CDR3 reads CAISESSDSSYEQYF. CDR3 nucleotides: TGTGCCATCAGTGAGTCGTCGGACAGTTCCTACGAGCAGTACTTC.